What follows describes a single TCR beta chain. Its antigen remains unknown. These data originate in a study of T-cell memory formation after mild COVID-19. Study-level findings and limits: Cross-reactive memory seemingly joined, as some responding clones were found in pre-infection memory. Of the contracting clones, CD4+ ones lay mainly in CM and EM, and CD8+ ones in EMRA. From day 15 to 85, contracting clones were balanced between CD4 and CD8, whereas later expanders leaned toward CD4+.

This CDR3 has 13 residues. Deletions cut 5 bases from V and 4 bases from J, with 11 bases between. Employing constant-segment primers, 5'RACE generated TCR alpha and TCR beta cDNA libraries bearing sample barcodes and UMIs. TCRdb re-called the 5' RACE reads through MiXCR, storing one row per CDR3 protein. The data contain 470,000 or so distinct CDR3 sequences, approximately 18% of them singletons. The genes are TRBV12-3 or TRBV12-4 and TRBJ1-2; D possibly corresponds to TRBD1 (5 bases). Sequencing was carried out using PBMCs or a T cell subset sorted from them (not recorded which). This TCR was sampled from an adult woman who had mild COVID-19 (a few samples of this study predate the infection). Cell type and time point are not known. The CDR3 protein is CASSVPGSYGYTF. The CDR3 nucleotides are TGTGCCAGCAGTGTCCCAGGGTCCTATGGCTACACCTTC.